The entry below describes one T cell receptor beta chain. The sample is drawn from a study of shared clonotypes between healthy human individuals. On the study more broadly: Donors consisted of two women and a few men between 18 and 49.

V shed 8 bases and J shed 4 bases, with 9 bases lying between them. The CDR3 totals 12 residues. Germline-derived CDR1 and CDR2 are ENHRY and SYGVKD. Sequencing used immunoSEQ multiplex PCR; TCRdb keeps in-frame clones, though not all of them. The table has 2,500,000 or so clones, about 92% seen once. V gene TRBV10-3 combines with J gene TRBJ1-3; TRBD1 might be the D (5 bases). The sequence was collected from a man aged 18 to 30 in good health. Sequenced: naive CD4+ T cells sorted from blood. Subset in this sample: CD45RA+ positively selected. Here the CDR3 DNA reads TGTGCCATCGGGGACGGAGGAAACACCATATATTTT. Translating gives CAIGDGGNTIYF.